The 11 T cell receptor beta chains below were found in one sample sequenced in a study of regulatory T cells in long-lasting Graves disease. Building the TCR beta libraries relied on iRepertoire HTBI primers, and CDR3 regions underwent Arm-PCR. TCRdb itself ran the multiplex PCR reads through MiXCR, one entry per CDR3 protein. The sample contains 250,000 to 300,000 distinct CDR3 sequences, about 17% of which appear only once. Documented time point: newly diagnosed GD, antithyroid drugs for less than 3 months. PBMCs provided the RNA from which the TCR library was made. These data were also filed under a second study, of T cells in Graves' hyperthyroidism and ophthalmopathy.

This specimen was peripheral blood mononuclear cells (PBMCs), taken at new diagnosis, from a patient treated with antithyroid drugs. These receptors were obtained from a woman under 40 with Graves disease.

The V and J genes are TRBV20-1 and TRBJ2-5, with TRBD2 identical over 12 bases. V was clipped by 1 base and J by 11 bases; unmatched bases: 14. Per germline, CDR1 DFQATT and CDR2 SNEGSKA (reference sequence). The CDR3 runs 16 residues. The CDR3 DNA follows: TGCAGTGCTAGAGGGGGGGCTAGCGGGGGGGCTAGTGAGCAGTACTTC. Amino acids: CSARGGASGGASEQYF.

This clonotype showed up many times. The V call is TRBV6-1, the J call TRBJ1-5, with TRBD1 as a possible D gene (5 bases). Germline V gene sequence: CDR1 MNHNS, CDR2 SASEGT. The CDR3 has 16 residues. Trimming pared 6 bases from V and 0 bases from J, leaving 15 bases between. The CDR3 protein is CASRTTGGHSNQPQHF. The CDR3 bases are TGTGCCAGCAGAACTACTGGGGGTCATAGCAATCAGCCCCAGCATTTT.

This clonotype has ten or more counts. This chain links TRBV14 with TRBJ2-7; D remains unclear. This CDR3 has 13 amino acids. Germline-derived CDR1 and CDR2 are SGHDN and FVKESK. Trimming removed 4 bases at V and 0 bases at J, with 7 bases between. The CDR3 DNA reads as TGTGCCAGCAGCCCGCCCGTCTCCTACGAGCAGTACTTC. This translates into CASSPPVSYEQYF.

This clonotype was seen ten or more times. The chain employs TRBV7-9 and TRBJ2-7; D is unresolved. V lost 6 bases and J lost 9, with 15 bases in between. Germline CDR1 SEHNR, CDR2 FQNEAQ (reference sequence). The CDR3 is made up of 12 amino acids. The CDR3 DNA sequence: TGTGCCAGCAGTACCCAATCGCGCGGGCAGTACTTC. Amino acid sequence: CASSTQSRGQYF.

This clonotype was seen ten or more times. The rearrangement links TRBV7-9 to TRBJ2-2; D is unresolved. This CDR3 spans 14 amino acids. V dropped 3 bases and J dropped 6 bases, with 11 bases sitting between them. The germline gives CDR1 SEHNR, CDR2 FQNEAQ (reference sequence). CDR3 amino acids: CASSFLGDAGELFF. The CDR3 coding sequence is TGTGCCAGCAGCTTTTTGGGCGATGCCGGGGAGCTGTTTTTT.

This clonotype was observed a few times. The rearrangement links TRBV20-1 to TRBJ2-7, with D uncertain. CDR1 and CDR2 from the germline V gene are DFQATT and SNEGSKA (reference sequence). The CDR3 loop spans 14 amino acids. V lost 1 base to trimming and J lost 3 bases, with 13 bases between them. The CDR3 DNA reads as TGCAGTGCTAGAGGACAAGGGTTGATCTACGAGCAGTACTTC. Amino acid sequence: CSARGQGLIYEQYF.

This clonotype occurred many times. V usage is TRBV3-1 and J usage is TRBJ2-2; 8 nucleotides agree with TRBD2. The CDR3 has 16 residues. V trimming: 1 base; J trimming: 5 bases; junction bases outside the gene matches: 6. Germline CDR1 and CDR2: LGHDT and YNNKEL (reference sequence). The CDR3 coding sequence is TGTGCCAGCAGCCAAGGAACGGGGGGGTGGACCGGGGAGCTGTTTTTT. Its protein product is CASSQGTGGWTGELFF.

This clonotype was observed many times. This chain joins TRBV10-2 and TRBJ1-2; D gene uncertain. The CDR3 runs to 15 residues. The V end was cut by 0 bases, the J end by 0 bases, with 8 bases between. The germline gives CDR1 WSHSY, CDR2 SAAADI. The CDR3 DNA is TGCGCCAGCAGTGAGTCTTTTAGGGCTAACTATGGCTACACCTTC. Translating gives CASSESFRANYGYTF.

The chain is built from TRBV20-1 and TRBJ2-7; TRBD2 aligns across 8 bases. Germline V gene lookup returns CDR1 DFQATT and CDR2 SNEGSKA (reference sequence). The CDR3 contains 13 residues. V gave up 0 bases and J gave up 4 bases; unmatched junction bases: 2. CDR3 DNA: TGCAGTGCTAGAGATTTAGCGGGGTACGAGCAGTACTTC. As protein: CSARDLAGYEQYF.

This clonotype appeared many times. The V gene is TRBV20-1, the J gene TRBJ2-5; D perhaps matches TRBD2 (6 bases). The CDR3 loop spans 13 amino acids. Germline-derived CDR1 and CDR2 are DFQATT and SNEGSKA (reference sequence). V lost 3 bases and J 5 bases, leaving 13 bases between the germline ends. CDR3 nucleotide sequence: TGCAGTGCTAGGCCTCCGGAGGGGGAGACCCAGTACTTC. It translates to CSARPPEGETQYF.

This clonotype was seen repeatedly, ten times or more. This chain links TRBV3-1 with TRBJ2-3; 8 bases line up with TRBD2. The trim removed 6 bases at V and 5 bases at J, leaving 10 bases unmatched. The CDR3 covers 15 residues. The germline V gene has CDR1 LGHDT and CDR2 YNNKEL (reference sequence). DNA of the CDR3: TGTGCCAGCAGTCCAATAGCGGGGTTGAGAGATACGCAGTATTTT. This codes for CASSPIAGLRDTQYF.